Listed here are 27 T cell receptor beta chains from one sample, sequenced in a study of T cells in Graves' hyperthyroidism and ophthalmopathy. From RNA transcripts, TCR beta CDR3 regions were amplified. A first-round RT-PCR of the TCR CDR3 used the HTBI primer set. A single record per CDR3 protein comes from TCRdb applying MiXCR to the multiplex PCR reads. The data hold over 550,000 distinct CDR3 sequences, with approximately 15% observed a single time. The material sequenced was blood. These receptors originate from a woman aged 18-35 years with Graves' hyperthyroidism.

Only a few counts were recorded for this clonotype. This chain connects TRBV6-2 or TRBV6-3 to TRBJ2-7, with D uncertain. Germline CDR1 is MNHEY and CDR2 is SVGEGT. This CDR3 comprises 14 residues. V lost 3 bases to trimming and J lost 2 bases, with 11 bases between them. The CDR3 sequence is CASSYIGPPYEQYF. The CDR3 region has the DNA TGTGCCAGCAGTTATATTGGGCCACCCTACGAGCAGTACTTC.

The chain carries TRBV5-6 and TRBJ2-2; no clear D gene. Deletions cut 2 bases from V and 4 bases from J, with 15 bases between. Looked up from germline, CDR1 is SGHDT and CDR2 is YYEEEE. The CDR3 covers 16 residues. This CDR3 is CASSFDRTIGTGELFF. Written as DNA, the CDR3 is TGTGCCAGCAGCTTTGACCGTACGATCGGCACCGGGGAGCTGTTTTTT.

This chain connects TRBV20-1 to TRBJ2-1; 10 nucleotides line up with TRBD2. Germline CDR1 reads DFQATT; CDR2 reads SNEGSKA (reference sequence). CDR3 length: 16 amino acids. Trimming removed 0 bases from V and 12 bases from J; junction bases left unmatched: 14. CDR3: CSARDGGTSGNPMQFF. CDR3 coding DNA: TGCAGTGCTAGAGACGGTGGAACTAGCGGGAATCCGATGCAGTTCTTC.

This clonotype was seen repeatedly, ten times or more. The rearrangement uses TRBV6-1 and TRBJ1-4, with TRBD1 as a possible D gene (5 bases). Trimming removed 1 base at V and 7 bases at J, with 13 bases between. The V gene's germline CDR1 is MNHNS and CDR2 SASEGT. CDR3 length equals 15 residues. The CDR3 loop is CASSEGAGNFEKLFF. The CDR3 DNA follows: TGTGCCAGCAGTGAAGGGGCAGGGAATTTTGAAAAACTGTTTTTT.

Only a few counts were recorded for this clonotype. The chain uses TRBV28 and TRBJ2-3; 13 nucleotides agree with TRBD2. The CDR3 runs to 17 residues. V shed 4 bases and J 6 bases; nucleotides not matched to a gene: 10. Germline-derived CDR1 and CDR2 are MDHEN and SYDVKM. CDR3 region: CASSSILAGGPYDTQYF. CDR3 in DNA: TGTGCCAGCAGTTCCATACTAGCGGGAGGGCCATATGATACGCAGTATTTT.

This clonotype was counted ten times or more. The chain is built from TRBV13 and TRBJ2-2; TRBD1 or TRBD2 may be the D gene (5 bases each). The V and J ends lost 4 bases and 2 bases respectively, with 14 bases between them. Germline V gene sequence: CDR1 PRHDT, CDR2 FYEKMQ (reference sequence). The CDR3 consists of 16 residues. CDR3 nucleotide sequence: TGTGCCAGCAGCTGGACCGGGACGGGAAACACCGGGGAGCTGTTTTTT. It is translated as CASSWTGTGNTGELFF.

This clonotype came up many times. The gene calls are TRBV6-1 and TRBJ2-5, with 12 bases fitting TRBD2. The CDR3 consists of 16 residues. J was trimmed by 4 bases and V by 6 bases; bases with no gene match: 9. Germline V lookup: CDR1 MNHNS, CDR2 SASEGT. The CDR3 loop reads CASRKPGLAGRETQYF. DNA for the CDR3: TGTGCCAGCAGAAAGCCGGGACTAGCGGGTAGAGAGACCCAGTACTTC.

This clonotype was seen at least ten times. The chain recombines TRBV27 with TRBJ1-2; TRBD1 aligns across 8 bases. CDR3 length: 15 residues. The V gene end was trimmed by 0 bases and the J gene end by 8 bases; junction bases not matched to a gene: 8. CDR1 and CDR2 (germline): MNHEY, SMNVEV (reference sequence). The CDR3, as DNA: TGTGCCAGCAGTTTATCCTCGGGACAGGCGACGGGCTACACCTTC. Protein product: CASSLSSGQATGYTF.

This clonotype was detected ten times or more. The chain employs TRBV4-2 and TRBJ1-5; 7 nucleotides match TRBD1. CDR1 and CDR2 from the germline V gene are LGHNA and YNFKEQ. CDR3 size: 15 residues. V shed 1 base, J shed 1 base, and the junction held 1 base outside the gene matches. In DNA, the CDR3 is TGTGCCAGCAGCCAAGTACAGGGGAGCAATCAGCCCCAGCATTTT. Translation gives CASSQVQGSNQPQHF.

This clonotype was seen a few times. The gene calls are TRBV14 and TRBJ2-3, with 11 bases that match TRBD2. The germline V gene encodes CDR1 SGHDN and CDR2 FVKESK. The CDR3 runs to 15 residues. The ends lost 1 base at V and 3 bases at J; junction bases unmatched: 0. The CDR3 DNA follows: TGTGCCAGCAGCCAAGTAGCGGGAGGGACAGATACGCAGTATTTT. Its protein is CASSQVAGGTDTQYF.

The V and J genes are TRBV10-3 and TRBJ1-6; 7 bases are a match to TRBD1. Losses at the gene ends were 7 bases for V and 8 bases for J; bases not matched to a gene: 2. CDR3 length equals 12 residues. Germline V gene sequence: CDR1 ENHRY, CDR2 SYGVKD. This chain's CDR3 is CAINTGDSPLHF. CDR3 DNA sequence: TGTGCCATCAACACAGGGGATTCACCCCTCCACTTT.

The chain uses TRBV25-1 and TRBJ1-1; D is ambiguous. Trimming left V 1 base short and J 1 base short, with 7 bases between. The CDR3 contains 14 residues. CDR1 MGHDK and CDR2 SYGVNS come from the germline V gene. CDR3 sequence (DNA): TGTGCCAGCAGTGAATTTGGGCCGAACACTGAAGCTTTCTTT. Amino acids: CASSEFGPNTEAFF.

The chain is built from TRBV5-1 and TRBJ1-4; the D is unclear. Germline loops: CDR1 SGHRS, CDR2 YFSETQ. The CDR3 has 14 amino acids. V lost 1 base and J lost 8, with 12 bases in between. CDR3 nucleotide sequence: TGCGCCAGCAGCTTGAGTCTGGACTCCGAAAAACTGTTTTTT. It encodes CASSLSLDSEKLFF.

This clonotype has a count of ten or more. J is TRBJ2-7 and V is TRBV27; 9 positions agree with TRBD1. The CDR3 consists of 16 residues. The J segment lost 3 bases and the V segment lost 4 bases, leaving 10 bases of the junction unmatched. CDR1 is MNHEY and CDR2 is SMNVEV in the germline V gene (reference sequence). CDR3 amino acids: CASSSGRGTGLYEQYF. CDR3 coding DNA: TGTGCCAGCAGTTCGGGCCGGGGGACAGGGCTCTACGAGCAGTACTTC.

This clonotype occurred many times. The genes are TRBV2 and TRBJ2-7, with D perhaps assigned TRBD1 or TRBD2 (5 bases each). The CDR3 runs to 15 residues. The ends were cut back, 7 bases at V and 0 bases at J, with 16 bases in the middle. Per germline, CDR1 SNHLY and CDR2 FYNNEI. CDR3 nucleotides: TGTGCCAGCACGCCGGGGCCAGCAAGCTCCTACGAGCAGTACTTC. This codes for CASTPGPASSYEQYF.

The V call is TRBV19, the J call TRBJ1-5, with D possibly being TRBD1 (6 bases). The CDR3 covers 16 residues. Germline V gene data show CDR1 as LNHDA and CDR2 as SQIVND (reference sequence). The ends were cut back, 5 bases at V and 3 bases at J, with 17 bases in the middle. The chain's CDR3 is CASSPPRTVLNQPQHF. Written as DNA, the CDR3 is TGTGCCAGTAGTCCTCCCCGGACAGTTCTCAATCAGCCCCAGCATTTT.

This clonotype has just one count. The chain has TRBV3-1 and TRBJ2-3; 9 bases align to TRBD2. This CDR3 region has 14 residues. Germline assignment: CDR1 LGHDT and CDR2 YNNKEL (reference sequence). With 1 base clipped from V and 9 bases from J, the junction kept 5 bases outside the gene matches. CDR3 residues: CASSQAGTSKTQYF. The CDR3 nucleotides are TGTGCCAGCAGCCAAGCGGGGACTAGCAAAACGCAGTATTTT.

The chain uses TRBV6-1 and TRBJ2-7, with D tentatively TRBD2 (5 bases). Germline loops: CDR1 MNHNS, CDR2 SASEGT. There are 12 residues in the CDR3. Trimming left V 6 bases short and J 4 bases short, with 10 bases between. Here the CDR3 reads CASRPEGYEQYF. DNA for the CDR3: TGTGCCAGCAGACCCGAGGGATACGAGCAGTACTTC.

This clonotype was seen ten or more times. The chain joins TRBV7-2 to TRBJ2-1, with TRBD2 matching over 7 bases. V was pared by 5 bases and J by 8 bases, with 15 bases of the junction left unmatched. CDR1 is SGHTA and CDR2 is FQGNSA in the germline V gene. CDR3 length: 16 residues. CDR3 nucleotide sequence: TGTGCCAGCAGCCCACAGCCTAGCGGAAGGATCCATGAGCAGTTCTTC. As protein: CASSPQPSGRIHEQFF.

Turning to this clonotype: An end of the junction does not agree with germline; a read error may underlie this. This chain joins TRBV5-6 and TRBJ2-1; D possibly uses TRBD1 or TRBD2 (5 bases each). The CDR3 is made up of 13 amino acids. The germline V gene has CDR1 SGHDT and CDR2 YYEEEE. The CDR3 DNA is TGTGCCGGCAGCTTGGTTGAGGGGCATGAGCAGTTCTTC. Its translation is CAGSLVEGHEQFF.

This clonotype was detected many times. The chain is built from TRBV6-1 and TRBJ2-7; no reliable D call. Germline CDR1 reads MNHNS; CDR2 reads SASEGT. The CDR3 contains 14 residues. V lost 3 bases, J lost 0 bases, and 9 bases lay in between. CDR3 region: CASSEVPASYEQYF. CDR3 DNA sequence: TGTGCCAGCAGTGAGGTCCCCGCCTCCTACGAGCAGTACTTC.

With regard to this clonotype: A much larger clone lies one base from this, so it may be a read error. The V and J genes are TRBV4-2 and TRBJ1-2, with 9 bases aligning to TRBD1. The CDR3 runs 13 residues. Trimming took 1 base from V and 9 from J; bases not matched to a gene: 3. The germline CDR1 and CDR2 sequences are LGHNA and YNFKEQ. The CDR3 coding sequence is TGTGCCAGCAGCCAAGGGACAGGGGATAGCTACACCTTC. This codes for CASSQGTGDSYTF.

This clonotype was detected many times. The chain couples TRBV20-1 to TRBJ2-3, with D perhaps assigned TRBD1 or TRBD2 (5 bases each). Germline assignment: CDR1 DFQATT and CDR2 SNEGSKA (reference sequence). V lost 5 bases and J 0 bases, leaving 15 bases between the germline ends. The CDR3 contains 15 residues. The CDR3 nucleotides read TGCAGTGCTCCCGGCAGGGCTAGCAGCACAGATACGCAGTATTTT. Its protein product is CSAPGRASSTDTQYF.

CDR3 coding DNA: TGCGCCAGCAGCCCCCGGGCAGGGGTAGGTGGCTACACCTTC. This gives the protein CASSPRAGVGGYTF. This chain links TRBV5-1 with TRBJ1-2; D is perhaps TRBD1 (6 bases). Looked up from germline, CDR1 is SGHRS and CDR2 is YFSETQ. There are 14 residues in the CDR3. Trimming shortened V by 4 bases and J by 7 bases, and 17 bases separated the two germline ends.

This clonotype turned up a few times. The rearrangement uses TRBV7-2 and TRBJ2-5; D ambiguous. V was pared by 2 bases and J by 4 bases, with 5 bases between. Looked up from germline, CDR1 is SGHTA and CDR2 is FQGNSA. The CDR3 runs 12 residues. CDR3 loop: CASSLKRETQYF. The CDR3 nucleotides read TGTGCCAGCAGCTTAAAGAGAGAGACCCAGTACTTC.

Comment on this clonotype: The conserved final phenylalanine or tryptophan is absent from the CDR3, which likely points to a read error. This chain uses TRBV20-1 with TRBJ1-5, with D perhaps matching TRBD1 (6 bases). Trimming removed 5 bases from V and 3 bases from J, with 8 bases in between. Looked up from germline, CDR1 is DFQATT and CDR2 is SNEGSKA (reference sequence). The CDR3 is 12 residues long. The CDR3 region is CSARDINQPQHS. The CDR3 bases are TGCAGTGCTCGGGACATCAATCAGCCCCAGCATTCT.

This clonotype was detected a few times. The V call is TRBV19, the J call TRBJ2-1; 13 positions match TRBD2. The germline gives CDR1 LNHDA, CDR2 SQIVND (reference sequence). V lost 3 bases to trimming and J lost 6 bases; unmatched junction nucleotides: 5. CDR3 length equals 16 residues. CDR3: CASSIGLAGVGNEQFF. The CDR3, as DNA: TGTGCCAGTAGTATCGGACTAGCGGGAGTCGGCAATGAGCAGTTCTTC. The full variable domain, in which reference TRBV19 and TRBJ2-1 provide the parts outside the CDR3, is DGGITQSPKYLFRKEGQNVTLSCEQNLNHDAMYWYRQDPGQGLRLIYYSQIVNDFQKGDIAEGYSVSREKKESFPLTVTSAQKNPTAFYLCASSIGLAGVGNEQFFGPGTRLTVL.